This record looks at one T cell receptor beta chain sequence and its context. The data stem from a study of blood T cell repertoires in COVID-19. Across the whole study: From the United States, Italy and Spain came samples of acute and convalescent COVID-19. Sources were T cells, B-cell-depleted T cells, or PBMCs; the material itself was cDNA or gDNA.

Authors' analysis steps: Researchers report that nucleated cell counts were estimated from reference gene primer amplification. Sequenced by immunoSEQ multiplex PCR; TCRdb stores in-frame clones only, minus some. Clone size and V and J calls were adopted from that table, with D and trimming inferred from the DNA. Among approximately 31,000 clones listed, around 85% were seen once. Per the germline V gene, CDR1 is MNHEY and CDR2 is SMNVEV (reference sequence). Trimming took off 3 bases at V and 2 bases at J, with 14 bases between the two ends. The CDR3 totals 15 residues. The chain recombines TRBV27 with TRBJ2-7; D may be TRBD2 (6 bases). The sequenced sample was peripheral blood. The clonotype was recovered from a woman older than 75 with active or convalescent COVID-19. The CDR3 loop reads CASSFGGDWPYEQYF. CDR3 DNA sequence: TGTGCCAGCAGTTTCGGTGGGGACTGGCCCTACGAGCAGTACTTC.